Sequencing of this T cell receptor beta chain was carried out in a study of cytomegalovirus exposure and HLA in healthy donors. In regard to this clone: Its specificity is unknown.

Trimming stripped 3 bases from V and 2 bases from J, with 4 bases between. CDR3 length: 11 residues. The germline V gene encodes CDR1 DFQATT and CDR2 SNEGSKA (reference sequence). Primers included in the PCR were 60 Vbeta and 13 Jbeta primers. Sequenced by immunoSEQ multiplex PCR; TCRdb stores in-frame clones only, minus some. The data hold over 130,000 clones, with approximately 85% observed a single time. Findings of the study overall: Associated with cytomegalovirus, according to the listing, were fewer than 200 TCR beta chains. Later, an analysis found that common viral pathogens appeared to be linked with several of the most significant clusters.

The V gene is TRBV20-1, the J gene TRBJ1-1; D call uncertain. The sample was PBMCs. This sequence was found in a man aged 50 to 59 in good health and CMV-seropositive. The CDR3 bases are TGCAGTGCTAGGCTAAACACTGAAGCTTTCTTT. This sequence encodes CSARLNTEAFF.